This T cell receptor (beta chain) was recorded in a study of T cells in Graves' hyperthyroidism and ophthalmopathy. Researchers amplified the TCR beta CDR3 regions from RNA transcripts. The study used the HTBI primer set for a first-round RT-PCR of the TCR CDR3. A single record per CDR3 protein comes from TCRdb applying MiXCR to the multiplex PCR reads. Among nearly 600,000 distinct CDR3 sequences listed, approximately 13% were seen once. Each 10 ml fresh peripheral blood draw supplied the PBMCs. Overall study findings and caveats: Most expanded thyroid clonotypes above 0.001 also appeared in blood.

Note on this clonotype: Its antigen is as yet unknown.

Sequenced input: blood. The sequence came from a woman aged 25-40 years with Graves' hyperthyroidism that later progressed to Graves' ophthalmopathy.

This CDR3 reads CAITGTSGGQLFF. The CDR3 bases are TGTGCCATCACCGGGACCTCGGGGGGGCAGCTGTTTTTT. The chain recombines TRBV10-3 with TRBJ2-2, with TRBD2 matching 8 bases. This CDR3 has 13 amino acids. The germline CDR1 and CDR2 sequences are ENHRY and SYGVKD. The J segment lost 12 bases and the V segment lost 7 bases, leaving 10 bases of the junction unmatched.